This T cell receptor beta chain was retrieved from a study of cytomegalovirus exposure and HLA in healthy donors. The PCR had 60 Vbeta and 13 Jbeta primers. Sequencing was performed with immunoSEQ multiplex PCR; in TCRdb, only in-frame clones are kept and a portion is missing. The repertoire holds 100,000 or so clones, with 70% to 80% as singletons. The CDR3 length is 13 residues. V was pared by 0 bases and J by 5 bases, with 5 bases between. The germline CDR1 and CDR2 sequences are SGHNT and YENEEA. This rearrangement joins TRBV11-3 to TRBJ2-1; D might be TRBD2 (5 bases). The specimen sequenced was PBMCs. This clonotype originated in a male donor in good health and CMV-seropositive. In DNA form, the CDR3 reads TGTGCCAGCAGCTTAGAAGCGGACAATGAGCAGTTCTTC. It yields the protein CASSLEADNEQFF.